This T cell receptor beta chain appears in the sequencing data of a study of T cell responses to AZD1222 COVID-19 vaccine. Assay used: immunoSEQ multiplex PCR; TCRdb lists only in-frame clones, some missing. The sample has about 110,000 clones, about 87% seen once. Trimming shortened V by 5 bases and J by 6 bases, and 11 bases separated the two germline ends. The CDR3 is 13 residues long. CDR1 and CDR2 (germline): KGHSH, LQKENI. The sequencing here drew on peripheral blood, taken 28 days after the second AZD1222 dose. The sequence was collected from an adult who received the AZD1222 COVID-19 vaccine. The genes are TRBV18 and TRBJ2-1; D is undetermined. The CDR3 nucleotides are TGTGCCAGCTCATTAGCAATCACCAATGAGCAGTTCTTC. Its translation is CASSLAITNEQFF.